This T cell receptor (beta chain) was recovered during a study of shared clonotypes between healthy human individuals. As for the study in general: Three plates were used per donor for CD4 naive, three for CD4 memory, two for CD8 naive and one for CD8 memory.

The V and J ends lost 3 bases and 2 bases respectively, with 11 bases between them. Germline V gene data show CDR1 as SEHNR and CDR2 as FQNEAQ (reference sequence). This CDR3 has 14 residues. Investigators spread the genomic DNA of each subset evenly over several immunoSEQ plates. TCRdb's copy holds only in-frame clones and misses some; the assay was immunoSEQ multiplex PCR. The sample includes about 1 million clones, around four fifths of them seen just once. The rearrangement uses TRBV7-9 and TRBJ2-7; TRBD2 is a possible D gene (6 bases). The TCR comes from a young man in good health. Material for sequencing was memory CD4+ T cells sorted from blood. Documented subset: CD45RA-negative fraction. This chain's CDR3 is CASSLSGHAYEQYF. The CDR3 DNA reads as TGTGCCAGCAGCTTGAGCGGGCACGCCTACGAGCAGTACTTC.